This T cell receptor beta chain was captured by sequencing in a study of cytomegalovirus exposure and HLA in healthy donors. The PCR made use of 60 Vbeta and 13 Jbeta primers. Sequenced by immunoSEQ multiplex PCR; TCRdb stores in-frame clones only, minus some. The table shows 150,000 to 250,000 clones, with under 90% occurring only once. Study-wide points: Both high specificity and high sensitivity reportedly marked the classifier's diagnosis of cytomegalovirus status.

This clone was picked up a small number of times. Its target is not known. The sample contains more than one DNA sequence encoding this CDR3. The germline CDR1 and CDR2 sequences are SGHTA and FQGTGA. Trimming took 0 bases from V and 0 from J, leaving 5 bases between them. This CDR3 is built from 15 residues. The receptor comes from a boy between 2 and 10 years old in good health and CMV-seronegative. The rearrangement links TRBV7-3 to TRBJ2-2; no clear D. Source material: PBMCs. The CDR3 here is CASSLTTSNTGELFF. CDR3 coding DNA: TGTGCCAGCAGCTTAACTACATCGAACACCGGGGAGCTGTTTTTT. Drawing the rest from reference TRBV7-3 and TRBJ2-2, the complete variable domain is GAGVSQTPSNKVTEKGKYVELRCDPISGHTALYWYRQSLGQGPEFLIYFQGTGAADDSGLPNDRFFAVRPEGSVSTLKIQRTERGDSAVYLCASSLTTSNTGELFFGEGSRLTVL.